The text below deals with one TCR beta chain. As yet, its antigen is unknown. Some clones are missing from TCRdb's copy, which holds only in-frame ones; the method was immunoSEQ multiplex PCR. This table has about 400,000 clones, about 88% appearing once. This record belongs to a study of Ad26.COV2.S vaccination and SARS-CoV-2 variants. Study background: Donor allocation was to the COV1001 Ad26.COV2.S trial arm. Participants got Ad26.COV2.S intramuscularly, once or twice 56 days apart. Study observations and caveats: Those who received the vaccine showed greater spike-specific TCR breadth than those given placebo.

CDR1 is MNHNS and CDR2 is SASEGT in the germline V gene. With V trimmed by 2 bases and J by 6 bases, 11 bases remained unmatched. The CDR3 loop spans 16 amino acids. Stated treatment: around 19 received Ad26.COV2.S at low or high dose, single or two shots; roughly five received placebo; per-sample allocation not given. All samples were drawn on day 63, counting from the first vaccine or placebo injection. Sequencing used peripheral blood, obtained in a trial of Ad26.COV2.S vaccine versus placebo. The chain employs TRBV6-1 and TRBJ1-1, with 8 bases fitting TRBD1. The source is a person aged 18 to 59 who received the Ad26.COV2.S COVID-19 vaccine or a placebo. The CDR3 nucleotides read TGTGCCAGCAGTGAACCCTCTGGACAGGGTGGATCTGAAGCTTTCTTT. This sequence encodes CASSEPSGQGGSEAFF.